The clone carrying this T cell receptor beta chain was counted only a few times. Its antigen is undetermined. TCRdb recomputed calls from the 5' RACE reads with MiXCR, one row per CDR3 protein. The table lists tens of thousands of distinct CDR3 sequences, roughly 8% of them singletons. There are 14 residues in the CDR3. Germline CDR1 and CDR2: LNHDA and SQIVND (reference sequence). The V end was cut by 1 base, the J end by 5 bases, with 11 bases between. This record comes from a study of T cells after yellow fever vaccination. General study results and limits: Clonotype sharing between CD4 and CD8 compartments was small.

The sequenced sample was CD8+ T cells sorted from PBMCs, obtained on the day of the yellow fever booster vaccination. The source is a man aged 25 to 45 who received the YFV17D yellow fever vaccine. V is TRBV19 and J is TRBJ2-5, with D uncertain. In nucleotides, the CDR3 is TGTGCCAGTAGTATAGTGTTGGGTCCGGAGACCCAGTACTTC. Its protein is CASSIVLGPETQYF. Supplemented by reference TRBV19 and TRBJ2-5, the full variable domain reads DGGITQSPKYLFRKEGQNVTLSCEQNLNHDAMYWYRQDPGQGLRLIYYSQIVNDFQKGDIAEGYSVSREKKESFPLTVTSAQKNPTAFYLCASSIVLGPETQYFGPGTRLLVL.